The 9 T cell receptor beta chains in this list originate from one sample, sequenced in a study of spatial heterogeneity in lung cancer. As for time point: sample taken at primary tumor resection. Tumor, nontumor lung or frozen PBMC supplied whole RNA, sequenced without sorting. In TCRdb, the 5' RACE reads were re-called with MiXCR into one record per CDR3 protein. Of 65,000 to 85,000 distinct CDR3 sequences in the sample, 15% to 20% are singletons; the top ten hold around 5.9%. The sequencing used PBMCs, collected at surgery. The receptors here all came from a male donor with early-stage non-small cell lung cancer.

The chain joins TRBV12-3 or TRBV12-4 to TRBJ2-7, with D possibly being TRBD1 or TRBD2 (5 bases each). Trimming shortened V by 0 bases and J by 2 bases, and 8 bases separated the two germline ends. The CDR3 is made up of 14 amino acids. This chain's CDR3 is CASSLALGAYEQYF. The DNA for the CDR3 is TGTGCCAGCAGTTTAGCGCTGGGGGCCTACGAGCAGTACTTC.

This clonotype was counted only a few times. The rearrangement joins TRBV18 to TRBJ2-7; D gene ambiguous. This CDR3 is 14 amino acids long. Trimming took off 3 bases at V and 1 base at J, with 10 bases between the two ends. Germline V gives CDR1 KGHSH, CDR2 LQKENI. CDR3 coding DNA: TGTGCCAGCTCACCGAAGGACCTTTCCTACGAGCAGTACTTC. Protein product: CASSPKDLSYEQYF.

This clonotype was seen more than once but under ten times. This chain uses TRBV5-6 with TRBJ2-7; D ambiguous. Trimming shortened V by 0 bases and J by 0 bases, and 10 bases separated the two germline ends. Germline CDR1 reads SGHDT; CDR2 reads YYEEEE. The CDR3 length is 15 residues. The DNA for the CDR3 is TGTGCCAGCAGCTTGGCCCCGGCCTCCTCCTACGAGCAGTACTTC. Amino acids: CASSLAPASSYEQYF.

This chain joins TRBV20-1 and TRBJ2-7; 9 bases fit TRBD2. Losses at the gene ends were 5 bases for V and 4 bases for J; bases not matched to a gene: 9. The CDR3 consists of 14 residues. CDR1 is DFQATT and CDR2 is SNEGSKA in the germline V gene (reference sequence). The CDR3 sequence: CSAQFSGRAYEQYF. The CDR3 DNA is TGCAGTGCTCAATTTAGCGGGAGAGCGTACGAGCAGTACTTC.

There are a few counts of this clonotype. The chain uses TRBV12-3 or TRBV12-4 and TRBJ2-6; no clear D. V was trimmed by 3 bases and J by 2 bases, leaving 11 bases between them. The CDR3 length is 16 residues. CDR3 nucleotides: TGTGCCAGCAGTTTTATGGAGCATGCTGGGGCCAACGTCCTGACTTTC. Its protein is CASSFMEHAGANVLTF.

This rearrangement joins TRBV9 to TRBJ2-7, with 10 bases fitting TRBD2. Germline CDR1 SGDLS, CDR2 YYNGEE. The CDR3 runs to 15 residues. The trim removed 3 bases at V and 2 bases at J, leaving 5 bases unmatched. The CDR3 coding sequence is TGTGCCAGCAGCGCCGGAGCGGGAGGGCCCTACGAGCAGTACTTC. This encodes CASSAGAGGPYEQYF.

Concerning this clonotype itself: A much larger clone lies a single base off, so this may be a read error. The chain combines TRBV6-1 with TRBJ1-1; 7 bases fit TRBD1. This CDR3 has 14 residues. Germline CDR1 is MNHNS and CDR2 is SASEGT. The CDR3 nucleotides read TGTGTCAGCACCCTTGGGACAGCGAACACTGAAGCTTTCTTT. Translating gives CVSTLGTANTEAFF.

This clonotype has at least ten counts. The chain couples TRBV7-9 to TRBJ1-1, with D tentatively TRBD1 (6 bases). Germline values: CDR1 SEHNR, CDR2 FQNEAQ (reference sequence). The length of the CDR3 is 18 residues. Trimming removed 6 bases from V and 5 bases from J, with 28 bases in between. DNA for the CDR3: TGTGCCAGCAGTTGGAAGGTTAGACAGGACTTTTTGGGGACTGAAGCTTTCTTT. Translating gives CASSWKVRQDFLGTEAFF.

In regard to this clonotype: Given a much more abundant clone one base away, this may be a read error. The V and J genes are TRBV5-1 and TRBJ2-6; 7 bases agree with TRBD1. The CDR3 covers 15 residues. V lost 8 bases, J lost 2 bases, and 7 bases stayed unmatched. Germline V CDR1 and CDR2: SGHRS, YFSETQ. The CDR3 DNA reads as TGCGCCAGATCAGCTGACAGGGCTGGGGCCAACGTCCTGACTTTC. Translated, it gives CARSADRAGANVLTF.